Presented here are 10 T cell receptor beta chains from one specimen sequenced in a study of T cells expressing NK-cell markers (dated by TCRdb to the early 2020s). To prepare the library, 5' RACE was applied. Instrument on record: Illumina HiSeq 2000. Following TCRdb reprocessing, every CDR3 protein sequence forms one entry, and DNA is not provided. The sample's own table lists over 350,000 distinct CDR3 sequences. About 10% of the sample lies in the top ten. Sequencing was carried out using blood T cells: a sorted CD56 or NKG2C T cell subset, CD4+ or CD8+ T cells, or bulk PBMC T cells (not recorded which). The receptor source for this set is a woman aged 50 to 60 in good health. Donor details come from another sample of the same person, matched by shared clones.

The chain is built from TRBV29-1 and TRBJ1-2. Germline V gene data show CDR1 as SQVTM and CDR2 as ANQGSEA. This CDR3 has 13 amino acids. CDR3 in amino acids: CSVRAGTGYGYTF.

The chain combines TRBV19 with TRBJ2-7; TCRdb reports TRBD2, a call that lacks DNA to check it against. CDR1 and CDR2 from the germline V gene are LNHDA and SQIVND (reference sequence). The CDR3 covers 17 residues. CDR3 in amino acids: CASSIEFRAGAAYEQYF.

The rearrangement joins TRBV30 to TRBJ1-4. CDR1 and CDR2 (germline): GTSNPN, SVGIG (reference sequence). CDR3 size: 15 residues. The CDR3 protein is CAWSSRGRRNEKLFF. Full variable domain (remainder filled in from reference TRBV30 and TRBJ1-4): SQTIHQWPATLVQPVGSPLSLECTVEGTSNPNLYWYRQAAGRGLQLLFYSVGIGQISSEVPQNLSASRPQDRQFILSSKKLLLSDSGFYLCAWSSRGRRNEKLFFGSGTQLSVL.

The chain has TRBV20-1 and TRBJ1-5. From germline, CDR1 is DFQATT and CDR2 SNEGSKA (reference sequence). The CDR3 has 14 residues. This CDR3 reads CSASSGYSNQPQHF.

J is TRBJ2-1 and V is TRBV29-1; TCRdb returns TRBD1, unconfirmable since there is no DNA. The germline V gene has CDR1 SQVTM and CDR2 ANQGSEA. The CDR3 contains 14 residues. The CDR3 region is CSGQPGRGFDEQFF.

The chain carries TRBV9 and TRBJ2-3; TCRdb lists TRBD2, though no DNA is available to test this call. This CDR3 contains 19 residues. The V gene's germline CDR1 is SGDLS and CDR2 YYNGEE. CDR3 region: CASSVGGRQGRSLTDTQYF.

This chain connects TRBV20-1 to TRBJ2-5; TCRdb's D call of TRBD1 is untestable without DNA. Germline V gene lookup returns CDR1 DFQATT and CDR2 SNEGSKA (reference sequence). CDR3 size: 15 residues. CDR3 sequence: CSASHAQGAGETQYF.

The V and J genes are TRBV10-3 and TRBJ2-1. The CDR3 sequence is 15 residues long. Germline V gives CDR1 ENHRY, CDR2 SYGVKD. The CDR3 reads CAIMGSSSSYNEQFF.

The V call is TRBV5-1, the J call TRBJ2-5; without DNA, the TCRdb call of TRBD2 cannot be checked. CDR1 and CDR2 from the germline V gene are SGHRS and YFSETQ. This CDR3 region has 16 residues. This chain's CDR3 is CASSPTTSGGGETQYF.

The chain is built from TRBV7-9 and TRBJ2-2; TCRdb picks TRBD2, but there is no DNA to check that call. CDR1 is SEHNR and CDR2 is FQNEAQ in the germline V gene (reference sequence). The CDR3 sequence is 17 residues long. CDR3 sequence reads: CASSFPQAGGDTGELFF.